The present T cell receptor (beta chain) was sequenced within a study of cytomegalovirus exposure and HLA in healthy donors (dated by TCRdb to about 2017). Turning to the overall study: According to an earlier analysis of 587 of the donors, about 179 million T cells yielded 117 million unique TCR beta sequences and about 280 Gb of sequence data. An early release covering roughly 640 HLA-typed donors comprised approximately 300 gigabases of sequencing data and around 85 million unique TCR sequences. The genetic ancestry cluster associated with self-reported Caucasian donors included 65% to 90% of the 350 to 500 genotyped donors. The study aimed to test whether cataloging public T cell receptors could reveal signatures of past pathogen exposure. The study profiled the T cell repertoires of about 640 subjects by immunosequencing and related them to cytomegalovirus serostatus. A separate validation cohort of approximately 130 different subjects was used in addition to the approximately 610-subject first cohort. High-throughput TCR immunosequencing, statistical association of individual TCRs with disease status, and machine learning were combined to predict cytomegalovirus infection status. In a later analysis, previously published TCR beta repertoires from fewer than 750 donors were re-analyzed and high-resolution HLA genotyping was added so that TCR occurrence patterns could be studied. Rather than drawing on any new phenotypic data, the later analysis identified candidate immune exposures from TCR beta sequences and the way those sequences occurred across donors. An earlier analysis of 587 of the donors used high-throughput TCR beta sequencing to judge whether each TCR beta V gene segment behaved as functional or pseudogenic. Donor age, sex, ethnicity and CMV serostatus were compiled together with the repertoire data. A later genetic analysis used genome-wide SNP genotypes for about 60% of the roughly 700 donors, treating that subset as a discovery cohort. All discovery cohort repertoires had been generated using a single sequencing platform. HLA typing covered class I and class II loci at four-digit resolution. The number of donors typed differed by locus, with roughly 620-630 for A, B, C, DRB1 and DQB1, more than 500 for DQA1, over 600 for DPA1, and approximately 470 for DPB1. About five DR-DQ haplotypes were treated as single units for association and clustering because of strong linkage in the cohort. Among 300 to 450 genotyped donors of the cohort, an average of around 240,000 unique TCR beta nucleotide sequences were sequenced per donor, roughly 20% of them non-productive.

Notes on this clone: No antigen is known for it. No per-base quality is available; no much larger clone lies one base away.

Library preparation was by the immunoSEQ multiplex PCR assay. For the multiplex PCR, a mixture combining 60 forward primers for TCR Vbeta segments and 13 reverse primers for TCR Jbeta segments was used. The CDR3 region of rearranged TCR beta genes was amplified from genomic DNA with a multiplex PCR assay. On the Illumina HiSeq System, the amplified TCR beta libraries were sequenced as 87-base-pair reads. As for how the authors treated the data: A later analysis counted tens of millions of unique TCR beta chains across the 650 to 700 repertoires, and around 9.9 million of these chains were shared by at least two donors. Raw reads were error-corrected and collapsed into unique sequences by a nearest-neighbor algorithm in which closely related sequences were merged to remove PCR and sequencing errors. CDR3 sequences were aligned to IMGT reference sequences to assign V, D and J gene segments. For a sequence to be retained, a match of at least six nucleotides to both a V gene segment and a J gene segment was required. Rearrangements were called productive when the CDR3 lacked stop codons and stayed in frame with V and J; all others were non-productive. CDR3 was defined according to IMGT convention as the region running from the second conserved V-encoded cysteine to the conserved J-encoded phenylalanine. In an earlier analysis of more than 550 of the donors, sequences lacking an unambiguous match to a single V gene segment were excluded. In an earlier analysis of 587 of the donors, a V segment was called functional when productive rearrangements were above 56.7%, and segregating when the standard deviation between donors exceeded 5%. To diagnose cytomegalovirus status from the catalog of TCR beta chain sequences, a statistical classification framework was built. V and J gene assignment, in a later analysis, came from comparing TCR nucleotide sequences with IMGT/GENE-DB human TR gene sequences. In a later analysis, CDR3 sequences and most-parsimonious VDJ recombination scenarios were assigned using the TCRdist pipeline. In a later analysis, each TCR beta chain was defined by its CDR3 amino acid sequence together with its V-gene family, and reads without a unique V-gene family were excluded. A later analysis removed several hundred highly shared, low-generation-probability nucleotide sequences to deal with suspected cross-contamination and a sequencing artifact. For each public chain, a later analysis derived a clonal expansion index from normalized ranks of inferred template counts within each repertoire. In a later analysis, generation probabilities were computed with a VDJ recombination model fitted to out-of-frame rearrangements, and the resulting probabilities were checked against IGoR. A later analysis scored TCR-TCR, TCR-HLA and TCR-CMV co-occurrence with hypergeometric tests, applying a repertoire-size bias correction to TCR pairs. A later analysis estimated false discovery rates by permuting HLA or CMV assignments 20 times. In a later analysis, co-occurring TCRs were grouped with DBSCAN, and TCRdist sequence similarity was added when clustering was performed within HLA-allele-positive subsets. For co-occurrence clustering, repertoires with fewer than 30,000 or more than 120,000 public chains were excluded, along with five or six repertoires with anomalous nucleotide sharing. In TCRdb, the immuneACCESS table is reduced to in-frame sequences with V and J assigned. These tables do not hold every clone; where another copy was compared, an unresolved V gene accounts for under half, and the others remain unexplained. The DNA was the basis for D and trimming; V, J and clone size are from that table. This sample holds under 250,000 clones; 80% to 85% were observed only once. The top ten constitute 2.5% to 3.5% of the sample.

The germline V gene encodes CDR1 GTSNPN and CDR2 SVGIG (reference sequence). The CDR3 goes from the cysteine to the phenylalanine over 13 residues. Just CDR3 DNA is preserved here, 39 bases in frame from base 1. Overall study outcomes, separate from this receptor: The study listed 164 TCR beta chains as associated with cytomegalovirus. For the cohort, immune exposure information was limited to CMV serostatus. A group of highly shared sequence variants was considered likely to be a technical artifact of the sequencing pipeline. At a false discovery rate of 0.05, a later analysis linked some 18,000 TCR beta sequences to specific HLA alleles. According to a later analysis, TCR association rates differed among HLA loci, with DRB1 alleles showing the most associated TCRs and HLA-C alleles showing the fewest. A further reported finding was that TCR beta sequences accurately predicted the HLA-A and HLA-B alleles for most subjects in the first cohort. A later genetic analysis associated a missense DCLRE1C variant with V-gene and J-gene trimming of TCR beta chains, and an independent cohort replicated the association. Compared with equally common non-associated chains, HLA-associated TCR beta chains in a later analysis were more clonally expanded and had lower generation probabilities. Broadly in line with IMGT annotations, most TCR beta V segments showed up in productive rearrangements about 87% or about 30% of the time in an earlier analysis of several hundred of the donors. Most TCR sequences were seen in very few donors, while some public TCRs were found in many individuals. The classifier was reported to diagnose cytomegalovirus status with high specificity and sensitivity in both the original cohort and the validation cohort. HLA typing was unavailable for some donors at each locus, so association tests used only the typed subset. Some IMGT-functional V segments, including TRBV6-2 and TRBV6-3, could not be distinguished by the 87-base-pair reads and were therefore excluded. In this cohort, only TCR beta chains were sequenced, and detectable features were limited by the absence of alpha or paired-chain data. Because counts were too low, seventeen rarely observed V segments, including chromosome 9 orphons, were excluded from the earlier analysis of a few hundred of the donors. Sequencing depth was assumed to be roughly uniform across donors in the presence/absence analyses, though that assumption may not hold. Linkage disequilibrium might explain the correlated functional status among segregating V segments, but an unknown experimental factor could not be excluded. A later analysis reported that several top co-occurrence clusters appeared linked to parvovirus B19, influenza, CMV and Epstein-Barr virus. It was suggested by the authors that the approach could potentially be generalized to other disease states and immunological phenotypes. When HLA alleles, especially DR and DQ, strongly co-occurred, attributing TCR associations to individual alleles was difficult. In a later genetic analysis, fewer N-insertions in productive TCRs were reported among donors in an Asian-associated ancestry cluster than the approximately 630-donor mean. A few of the identified cytomegalovirus-associated TCR beta chains were confirmed in vitro to be specific for cytomegalovirus antigens. A later analysis found that most CMV-associated TCR beta chains appeared HLA-restricted, with HLA associations seemingly driven largely by CMV exposure.

The cohort comprised 710 or so healthy bone marrow donors. At the time of sampling, all cohort members were nominally healthy, though unrecorded immune exposures were likely present. The donor tested CMV seronegative and was one of the 352 seronegative cohort members. A peripheral blood sample was provided by each donor, and peripheral blood mononuclear cells were used for TCR beta sequencing. Genomic DNA extraction from the blood cell samples was performed with the Qiagen DNeasy Blood Extraction Kit. The TCR originated in a woman aged 40 to 50 in good health and CMV-seronegative. Sequencing was done on a sample of PBMCs. The receptor chain draws on TRBV30 and TRBJ2-7, with TRBD1 identical over 8 junction bases. The CDR3 reads CAGKDRVTYEQYF. The nucleotides read TGTGCTGGTAAGGACAGGGTAACCTACGAGCAGTACTTC.